These T cell receptor beta chains were read from a single sample in a study of identical twins. MiXCR, applied by TCRdb to the 5' RACE reads, yields one record per CDR3 protein. The table shows 690,000 or so distinct CDR3 sequences, with around 5.7% occurring only once. The specimen was naive T cells sorted from blood. Receptor source: a man younger than 30 in good health. CDR3s include the opening cysteine and the closing phenylalanine or tryptophan. A D gene is named only where the DNA matches it firmly. Clone size is not always given. Where it is, it says once, few, many or a class for expanded clones.

D gene | J gene | clone size | V gene | CDR3 DNA | CDR3 protein
NA | TRBJ1-2 | many | TRBV12-3/TRBV12-4 | TGTGCCAGCAGGCAACAGGGCGGCTATGGCTACACCTTC | CASRQQGGYGYTF
TRBD2 | TRBJ2-7 | many | TRBV6-2/TRBV6-3 | TGTGCCAGCAGTTACGCGCTAGCGGGAGCCTACGAGCAGTACTTC | CASSYALAGAYEQYF
TRBD1 | TRBJ2-2 | many | TRBV10-3 | TGTGCCATCAGTGGACAGGGGCGTAGGGAGCTGTTTTTT | CAISGQGRRELFF
NA | TRBJ2-3 | many | TRBV12-3/TRBV12-4 | TGTGCCAGCATCCCGGGCGGCACAGATACGCAGTATTTT | CASIPGGTDTQYF
TRBD2 | TRBJ2-7 | NA | TRBV12-3/TRBV12-4 | TGTGCCAGCAGTACAGGACTAGGGGCGGGAGTAGATGAGCAGTACTTC | CASSTGLGAGVDEQYF
TRBD2 | TRBJ2-7 | many | TRBV12-3/TRBV12-4 | TGTGCCAGCAGTCCAAGTAGCGGGAGGGCCGGAGAGCAGTACTTC | CASSPSSGRAGEQYF
NA | TRBJ2-6 | NA | TRBV5-1 | TGCGCCAGCAGCACGGGGCACCGTAGAGGTGGGGCCGACGTCCTGACTTTC | CASSTGHRRGGADVLTF
TRBD1 | TRBJ2-1 | few | TRBV29-1 | TGCAGCGTTGCCCGGGACAGCCTAGGTAATGAGCAGTTCTTC | CSVARDSLGNEQFF
NA | TRBJ1-1 | many | TRBV29-1 | TGCAGCGTTGTGCGGGGCACTGAAGCTTTCTTT | CSVVRGTEAFF
NA | TRBJ2-3 | many | TRBV12-3/TRBV12-4 | TGTGCCAGCAGCCCCGGGGGCGGAAGTAGCGCGGCTCGGCAGTATTTT | CASSPGGGSSAARQYF
NA | TRBJ2-1 | many | TRBV5-1 | TGCGCCAGCAGCTTGGCCTCGCAGGCCTACAATGAGCAGTTCTTC | CASSLASQAYNEQFF
NA | TRBJ2-2 | once | TRBV3-1 | TGTGCCAGCAGCCAAGAAGAAAGGGGGAGGCGGAGGGCCGGGGAGCTGTTTTTT | CASSQEERGRRRAGELFF
NA | TRBJ1-1 | NA | TRBV20-1 | TGCAGTGCTCCAGGGGTCACTGAAGCTTTCTTT | CSAPGVTEAFF
NA | TRBJ2-1 | many | TRBV6-4 | TGTGCCAGCAGTGACGGGCCGGGAGCGTACAATGAGCAGTTCTTC | CASSDGPGAYNEQFF
NA | TRBJ2-3 | many | TRBV27 | TGTGCCAGCAGTTTTCTTCTCACAGATACGCAGTATTTT | CASSFLLTDTQYF
NA | TRBJ1-2 | few | TRBV21-1 | TGTGCCAGCAGCAAAGGACGACAGGGTTTCTTCTATTATGGCTACACCTTC | CASSKGRQGFFYYGYTF
TRBD1 | TRBJ1-2 | few | TRBV7-8 | TGTGCCAGCAGCTTATTTATCGTTGACAGGGCGATGGCTGACGGCTACACCTTC | CASSLFIVDRAMADGYTF
TRBD2 | TRBJ2-7 | few | TRBV20-1 | TGCAGTGCTGGGACTAGCGGGTCCGTCGAGCAGTACTTC | CSAGTSGSVEQYF
NA | TRBJ1-2 | few | TRBV5-5 | TGTGCCAGCAGCTTTGGGATAGCGGCGCTATCGGGGTATGGCTACACCTTC | CASSFGIAALSGYGYTF
NA | TRBJ2-3 | many | TRBV12-5 | TGTGCTAGTGGTTTGTGGGCAAGGCCCACAGATACGCAGTATTTT | CASGLWARPTDTQYF
NA | TRBJ2-7 | many | TRBV5-1 | TGCGCCAGCAGCTTCCGCGGGCCCGAGCAGTACTTC | CASSFRGPEQYF
NA | TRBJ1-2 | many | TRBV12-3/TRBV12-4 | TGTGCCAGCAGTTTAGCCGGGGGCAGGAATGGCTACACCTTC | CASSLAGGRNGYTF
NA | TRBJ2-2 | NA | TRBV12-3/TRBV12-4 | TGTGCCAGCAGTTTTTGGGACAACACCGGGGAGCTGTTTTTT | CASSFWDNTGELFF
NA | TRBJ2-4 | many | TRBV28 | TGTGCCAGCAGTTTTCAGGGACAAAACATTCAGTACTTC | CASSFQGQNIQYF
NA | TRBJ2-3 | many | TRBV9 | TGTGCCAGCAGCCTTCAGACTGGAGCAAATACGCAGTATTTT | CASSLQTGANTQYF
NA | TRBJ1-4 | many | TRBV7-8 | TGTGCCAGCAGCTTAGGGACAGATTCGGAAAAACTGTTTTTT | CASSLGTDSEKLFF
TRBD2 | TRBJ2-1 | many | TRBV20-1 | TGCAGTGCTAGGGGGACTAGTGACTACAATGAGCAGTTCTTC | CSARGTSDYNEQFF
NA | TRBJ2-5 | NA | TRBV20-1 | TGCAGTGCTAGAGACTCTCTTCTTATTCAGACCCAGTACTTC | CSARDSLLIQTQYF
NA | TRBJ2-1 | many | TRBV24-1 | TGTGCCACCAGTGCGCCGGACCCTACCAATGAGCAGTTCTTC | CATSAPDPTNEQFF
NA | TRBJ1-2 | NA | TRBV4-2 | TGTGCCAGCAGCCAGGAGACCAGGGATTACACCTTC | CASSQETRDYTF
TRBD1 | TRBJ1-5 | few | TRBV6-1 | TGTGCCAGCAGTGATCTTGGACAGGGGGCTCAGCCCCAGCATTTT | CASSDLGQGAQPQHF
TRBD2 | TRBJ2-7 | NA | TRBV2 | TGTGCCAGCAGTGATGGTGCGGGAGTTCGAGAGCAGTACTTC | CASSDGAGVREQYF
NA | TRBJ2-7 | many | TRBV4-2 | TGTGCCAGCAGCTATGAACGCTCCTACGAGCAGTACTTC | CASSYERSYEQYF
TRBD2 | TRBJ2-1 | many | TRBV6-2/TRBV6-3 | TGTGCCAGCAGTTACTCTCTAGCGGGAGCATTACCTTACAATGAGCAGTTCTTC | CASSYSLAGALPYNEQFF
NA | TRBJ2-1 | few | TRBV9 | TGTGCCAGCAGCTCCCTGGGCGCCGCCCATGAGCAGTTCTTC | CASSSLGAAHEQFF
TRBD1 | TRBJ2-5 | many | TRBV9 | TGTGCCAGCCGCAGGGGGCTGGAGGAGACCCAGTACTTC | CASRRGLEETQYF
TRBD2 | TRBJ2-7 | NA | TRBV11-1 | TGTGCCAGCAGCCCAAAGGTATGGACTAGCGGGAGAGGGGACAACGAGCAGTACTTC | CASSPKVWTSGRGDNEQYF
TRBD2 | TRBJ2-3 | many | TRBV28 | TGTGGCAGCGGGAGTTCCACAGATACGCAGTATTTT | CGSGSSTDTQYF
TRBD2 | TRBJ2-1 | NA | TRBV24-1 | TGTGCCACCAGTCCCCCGGGACTAGTCTCCTACAATGAGCAGTTCTTC | CATSPPGLVSYNEQFF
NA | TRBJ2-5 | NA | TRBV3-1 | TGTGCCAGCAGCCAACGTAGGGCAATACAAGAGACCCAGTACTTC | CASSQRRAIQETQYF
NA | TRBJ2-7 | many | TRBV4-2 | TGTGCCAGCAGCCAAGAATATGAGAACTCCTACGAGCAGTACTTC | CASSQEYENSYEQYF
TRBD2 | TRBJ2-1 | few | TRBV11-1 | TGTGCCAGCAGCTTAGGTGGTCTAGCGGGGCCGCCCTCCTACAATGAGCAGTTCTTC | CASSLGGLAGPPSYNEQFF
TRBD2 | TRBJ2-5 | many | TRBV6-5 | TGTGCCAGCAATTACATTGGGGGGGAAGAGACCCAGTACTTC | CASNYIGGEETQYF
TRBD2 | TRBJ2-1 | many | TRBV5-1 | TGCGCCAGCAGCACCGGGACTAGCGGAGAGGGCTACAATGAGCAGTTCTTC | CASSTGTSGEGYNEQFF
NA | TRBJ1-3 | many | TRBV12-3/TRBV12-4 | TGTGCCAGCAGTTTATTCGCGGGCTCTGGAAACACCATATATTTT | CASSLFAGSGNTIYF
NA | TRBJ1-5 | many | TRBV10-3 | TGTGCCATCAGTGAGAGCAGGGAGGCAGGCCCCCAGCATTTT | CAISESREAGPQHF
NA | TRBJ1-4 | many | TRBV11-2 | TGTGCCAGCAGCTTACGGGGGGCAGGTGGGGATGAAAAACTGTTTTTT | CASSLRGAGGDEKLFF